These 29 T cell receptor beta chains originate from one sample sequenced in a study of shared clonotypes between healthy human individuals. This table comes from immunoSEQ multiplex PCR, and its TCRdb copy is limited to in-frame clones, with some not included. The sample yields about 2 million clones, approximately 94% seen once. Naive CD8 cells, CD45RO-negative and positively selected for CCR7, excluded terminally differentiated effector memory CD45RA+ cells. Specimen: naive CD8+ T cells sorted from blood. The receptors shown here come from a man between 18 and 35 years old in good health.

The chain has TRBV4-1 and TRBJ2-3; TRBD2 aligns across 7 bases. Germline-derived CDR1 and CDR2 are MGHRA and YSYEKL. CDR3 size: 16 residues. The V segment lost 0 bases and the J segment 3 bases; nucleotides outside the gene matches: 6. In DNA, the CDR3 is TGCGCCAGCAGCCAAGATAGGGCGGGAGAGACAGATACGCAGTATTTT. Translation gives CASSQDRAGETDTQYF.

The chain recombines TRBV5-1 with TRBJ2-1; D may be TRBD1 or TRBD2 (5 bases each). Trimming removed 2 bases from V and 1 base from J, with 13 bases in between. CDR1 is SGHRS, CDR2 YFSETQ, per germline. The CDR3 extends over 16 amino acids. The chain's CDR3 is CASSLYRGVSYNEQFF. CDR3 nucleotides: TGCGCCAGCAGCTTATACCGAGGGGTTTCCTACAATGAGCAGTTCTTC.

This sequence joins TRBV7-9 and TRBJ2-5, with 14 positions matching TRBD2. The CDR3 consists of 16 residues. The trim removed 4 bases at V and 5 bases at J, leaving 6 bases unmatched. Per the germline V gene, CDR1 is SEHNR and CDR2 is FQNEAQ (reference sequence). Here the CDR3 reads CASSSTTSGRGETQYF. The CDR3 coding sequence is TGTGCCAGCAGCTCAACGACTAGCGGGAGGGGGGAGACCCAGTACTTC.

The CDR3 reads CASSLYVSLDEQFF. DNA for the CDR3: TGCGCCAGCAGCTTGTACGTCAGCTTGGATGAGCAGTTCTTC. The V call is TRBV5-1, the J call TRBJ2-1; D call uncertain. The CDR3 consists of 14 residues. The germline gives CDR1 SGHRS, CDR2 YFSETQ. Trimming shortened V by 1 base and J by 8 bases, and 13 bases separated the two germline ends.

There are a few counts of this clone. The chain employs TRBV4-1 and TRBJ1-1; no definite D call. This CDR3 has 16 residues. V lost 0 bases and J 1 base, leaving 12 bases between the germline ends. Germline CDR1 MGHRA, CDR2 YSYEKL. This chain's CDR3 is CASSQDTAIRNTEAFF. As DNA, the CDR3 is TGCGCCAGCAGCCAAGATACAGCCATAAGGAACACTGAAGCTTTCTTT.

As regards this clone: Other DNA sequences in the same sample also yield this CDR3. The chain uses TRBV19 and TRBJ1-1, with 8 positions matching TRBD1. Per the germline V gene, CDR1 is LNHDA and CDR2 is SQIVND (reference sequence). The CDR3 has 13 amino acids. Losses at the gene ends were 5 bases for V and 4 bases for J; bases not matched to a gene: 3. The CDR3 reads CASSPGGFTEAFF. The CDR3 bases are TGTGCCAGTAGTCCAGGGGGCTTCACTGAAGCTTTCTTT.

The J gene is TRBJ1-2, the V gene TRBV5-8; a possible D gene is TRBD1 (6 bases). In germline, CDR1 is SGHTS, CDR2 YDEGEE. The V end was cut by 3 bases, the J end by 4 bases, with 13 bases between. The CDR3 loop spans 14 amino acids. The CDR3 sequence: CASSYGGSSYGYTF. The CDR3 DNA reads TGTGCCAGCAGCTATGGGGGCTCGAGCTATGGCTACACCTTC.

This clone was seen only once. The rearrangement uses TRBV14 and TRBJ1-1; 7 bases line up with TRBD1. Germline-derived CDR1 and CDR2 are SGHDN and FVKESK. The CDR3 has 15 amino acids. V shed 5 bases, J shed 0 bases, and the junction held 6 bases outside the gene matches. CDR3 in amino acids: CASSYRGHMNTEAFF. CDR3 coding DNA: TGTGCCAGCAGCTACAGGGGACACATGAACACTGAAGCTTTCTTT.

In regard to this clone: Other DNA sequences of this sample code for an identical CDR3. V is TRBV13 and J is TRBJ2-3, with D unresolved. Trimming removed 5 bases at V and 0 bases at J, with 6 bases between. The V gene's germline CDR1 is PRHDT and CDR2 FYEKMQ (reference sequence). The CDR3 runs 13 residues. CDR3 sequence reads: CASSPMSTDTQYF. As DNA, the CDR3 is TGTGCCAGCAGCCCGATGAGCACAGATACGCAGTATTTT.

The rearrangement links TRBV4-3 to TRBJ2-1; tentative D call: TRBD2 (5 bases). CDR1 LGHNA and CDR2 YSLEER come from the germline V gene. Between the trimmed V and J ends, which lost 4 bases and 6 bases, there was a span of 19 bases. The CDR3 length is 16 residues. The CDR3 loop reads CASSPLLGSEANEQFF. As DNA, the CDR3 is TGCGCCAGCAGCCCCCTTTTGGGGTCGGAGGCCAATGAGCAGTTCTTC.

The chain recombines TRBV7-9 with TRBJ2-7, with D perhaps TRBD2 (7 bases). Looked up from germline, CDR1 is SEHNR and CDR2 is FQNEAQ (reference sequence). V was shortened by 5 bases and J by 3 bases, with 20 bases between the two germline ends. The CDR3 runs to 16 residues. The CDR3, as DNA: TGTGCCAGCAGCCCCAGTACGGGGGGCTCCTTCTACGAGCAGTACTTC. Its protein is CASSPSTGGSFYEQYF.

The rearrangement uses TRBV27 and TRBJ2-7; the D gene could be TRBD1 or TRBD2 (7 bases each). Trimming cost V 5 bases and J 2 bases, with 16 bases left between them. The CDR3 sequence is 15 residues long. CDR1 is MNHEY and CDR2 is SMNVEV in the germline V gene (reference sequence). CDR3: CASSTAQGGTYEQYF. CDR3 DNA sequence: TGTGCCAGCAGTACGGCCCAGGGGGGGACCTACGAGCAGTACTTC.

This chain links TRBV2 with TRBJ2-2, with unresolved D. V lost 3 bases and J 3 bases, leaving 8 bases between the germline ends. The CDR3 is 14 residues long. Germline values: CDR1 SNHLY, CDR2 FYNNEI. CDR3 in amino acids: CASSDEAYTGELFF. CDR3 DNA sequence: TGTGCCAGCAGTGACGAAGCGTACACCGGGGAGCTGTTTTTT. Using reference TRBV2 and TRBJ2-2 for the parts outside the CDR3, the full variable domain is EPEVTQTPSHQVTQMGQEVILRCVPISNHLYFYWYRQILGQKVEFLVSFYNNEISEKSEIFDDQFSVERPDGSNFTLKIRSTKLEDSAMYFCASSDEAYTGELFFGEGSRLTVL.

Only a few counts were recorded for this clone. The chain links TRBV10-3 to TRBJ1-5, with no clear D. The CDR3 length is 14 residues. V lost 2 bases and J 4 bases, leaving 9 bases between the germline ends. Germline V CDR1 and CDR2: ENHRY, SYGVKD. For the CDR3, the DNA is TGTGCCATCAGTGAGGTGATGGAGAATCAGCCCCAGCATTTT. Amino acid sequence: CAISEVMENQPQHF.

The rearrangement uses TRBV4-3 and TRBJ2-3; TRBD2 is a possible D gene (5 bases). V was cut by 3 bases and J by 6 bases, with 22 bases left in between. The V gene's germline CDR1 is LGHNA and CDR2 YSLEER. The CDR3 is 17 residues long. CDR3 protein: CASSQGADLSLVDTQYF. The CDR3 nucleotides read TGCGCCAGCAGCCAGGGAGCCGACCTCTCGCTTGTTGATACGCAGTATTTT.

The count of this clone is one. CDR3: CSRYIEREMGSCQETQYF. The CDR3 nucleotides are TGCTCCCGGTATATTGAGCGGGAGATGGGTAGTTGCCAAGAGACCCAGTACTTC. The chain uses TRBV10-1 and TRBJ2-5, with 8 positions matching TRBD2. Germline lookup yields CDR1 WNHNN and CDR2 SYGVQD (reference sequence). CDR3 length: 18 residues.

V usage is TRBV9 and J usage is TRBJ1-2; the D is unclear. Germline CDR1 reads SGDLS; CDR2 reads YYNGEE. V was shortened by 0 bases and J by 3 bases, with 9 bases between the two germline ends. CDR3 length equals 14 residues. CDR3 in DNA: TGTGCCAGCAGCGTAGGCGGCAGCTACTATGGCTACACCTTC. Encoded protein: CASSVGGSYYGYTF.

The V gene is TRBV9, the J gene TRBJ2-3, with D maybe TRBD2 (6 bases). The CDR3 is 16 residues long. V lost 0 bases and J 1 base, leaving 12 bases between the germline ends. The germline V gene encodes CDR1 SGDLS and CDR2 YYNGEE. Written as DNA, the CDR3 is TGTGCCAGCAGCGTAGATTTGCGGGGCGGCACAGATACGCAGTATTTT. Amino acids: CASSVDLRGGTDTQYF.

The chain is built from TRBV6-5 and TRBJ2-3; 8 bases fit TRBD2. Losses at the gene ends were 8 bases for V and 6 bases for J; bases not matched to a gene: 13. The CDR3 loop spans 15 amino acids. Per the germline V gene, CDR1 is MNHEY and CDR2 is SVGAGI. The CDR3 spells CASGDRIAGGDTQYF. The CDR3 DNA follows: TGTGCCAGCGGAGATCGGATTGCGGGAGGTGATACGCAGTATTTT.

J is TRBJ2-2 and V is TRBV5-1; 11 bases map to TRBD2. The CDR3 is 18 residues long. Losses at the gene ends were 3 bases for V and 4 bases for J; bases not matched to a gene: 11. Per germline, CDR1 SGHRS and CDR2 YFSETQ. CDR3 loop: CASSSGTSGTSGTGELFF. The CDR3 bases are TGCGCCAGCAGCTCCGGGACTAGCGGTACCTCAGGCACCGGGGAGCTGTTTTTT.

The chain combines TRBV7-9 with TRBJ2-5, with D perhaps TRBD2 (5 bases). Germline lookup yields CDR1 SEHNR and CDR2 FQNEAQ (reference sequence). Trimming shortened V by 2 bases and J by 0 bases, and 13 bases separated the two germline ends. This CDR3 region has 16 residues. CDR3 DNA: TGTGCCAGCAGCTTAACGGCTAGCCCGTACCAAGAGACCCAGTACTTC. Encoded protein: CASSLTASPYQETQYF.

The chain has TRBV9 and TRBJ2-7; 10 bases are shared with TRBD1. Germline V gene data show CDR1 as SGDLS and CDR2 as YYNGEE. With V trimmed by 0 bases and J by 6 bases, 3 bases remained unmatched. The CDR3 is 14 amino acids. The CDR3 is CASSVGGQGREQYF. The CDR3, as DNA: TGTGCCAGCAGCGTAGGGGGACAGGGGCGCGAGCAGTACTTC.

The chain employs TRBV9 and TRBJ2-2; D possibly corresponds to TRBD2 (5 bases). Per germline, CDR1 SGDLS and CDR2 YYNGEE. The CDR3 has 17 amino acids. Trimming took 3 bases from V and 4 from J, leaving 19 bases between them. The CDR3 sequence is CASSEVAGRESTGELFF. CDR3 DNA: TGTGCCAGCAGCGAAGTGGCCGGACGGGAATCCACCGGGGAGCTGTTTTTT.

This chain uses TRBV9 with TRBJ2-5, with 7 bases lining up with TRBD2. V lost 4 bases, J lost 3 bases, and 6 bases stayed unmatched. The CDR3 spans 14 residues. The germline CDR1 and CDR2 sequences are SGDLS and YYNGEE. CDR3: CASSQTSSEETQYF. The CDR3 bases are TGTGCCAGCAGCCAGACTAGCTCCGAAGAGACCCAGTACTTC.

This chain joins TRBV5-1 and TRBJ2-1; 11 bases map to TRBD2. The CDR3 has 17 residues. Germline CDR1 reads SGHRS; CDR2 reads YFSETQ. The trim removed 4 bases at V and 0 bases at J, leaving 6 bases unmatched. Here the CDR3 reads CASSHGTSGYSYNEQFF. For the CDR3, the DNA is TGCGCCAGCAGCCACGGGACTAGCGGTTACTCCTACAATGAGCAGTTCTTC.

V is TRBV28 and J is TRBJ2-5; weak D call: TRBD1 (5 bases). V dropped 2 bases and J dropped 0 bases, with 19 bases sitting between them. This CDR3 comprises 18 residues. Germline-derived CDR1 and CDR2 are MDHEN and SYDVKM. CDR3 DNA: TGTGCCAGCAGTTTAGCTCTTTTGATAGGGGATAACCAAGAGACCCAGTACTTC. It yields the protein CASSLALLIGDNQETQYF.

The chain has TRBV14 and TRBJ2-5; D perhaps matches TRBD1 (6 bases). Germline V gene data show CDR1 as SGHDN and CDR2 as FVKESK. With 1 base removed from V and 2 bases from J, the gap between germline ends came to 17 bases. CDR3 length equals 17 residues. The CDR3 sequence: CASSQGRTGTTQETQYF. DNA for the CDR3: TGTGCCAGCAGCCAAGGGAGAACCGGGACAACTCAAGAGACCCAGTACTTC.

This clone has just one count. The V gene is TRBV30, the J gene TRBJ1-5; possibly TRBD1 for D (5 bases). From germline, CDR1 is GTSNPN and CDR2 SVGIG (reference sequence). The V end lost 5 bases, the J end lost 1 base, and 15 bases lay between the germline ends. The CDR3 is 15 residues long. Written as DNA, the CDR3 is TGTGCCTGGGGGCCCGGGACCTCAAGCAATCAGCCCCAGCATTTT. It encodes CAWGPGTSSNQPQHF.

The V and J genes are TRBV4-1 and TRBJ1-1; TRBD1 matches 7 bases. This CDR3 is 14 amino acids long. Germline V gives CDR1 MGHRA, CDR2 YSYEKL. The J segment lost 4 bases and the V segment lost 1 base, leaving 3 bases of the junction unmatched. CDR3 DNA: TGCGCCAGCAGCCAAGCCAGGGGGGTCACTGAAGCTTTCTTT. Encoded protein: CASSQARGVTEAFF.